The clone carrying this T cell receptor (beta chain) was seen a handful of times. As yet, its antigen is unknown. Individual cDNA molecules carried attached unique molecular identifiers. TCRdb recomputed calls from the 5' RACE reads with MiXCR, one row per CDR3 protein. The sample lists some 77,000 distinct CDR3 sequences; roughly 4.7% were seen once. From germline, CDR1 is LNHDA and CDR2 SQIVND (reference sequence). V shed 10 bases, J shed 7 bases, and the junction held 10 bases outside the gene matches. The CDR3 is made up of 14 amino acids. The source of the sample is a study of early T cells in non-severe SARS-CoV-2 infection. Across the whole study: Sequencing targeted bulk RNA from unsorted whole blood, leaving chains unpaired. Whole-study findings and limits: Anti-spike CD8 responses were favored in VDJdb matching, and private and CD4 specificities were missed.

The V call is TRBV19, the J call TRBJ2-1, with 10 positions matching TRBD2. The sample in question was whole blood, obtained at baseline. This receptor was identified in an adult who was a healthcare worker with PCR-confirmed SARS-CoV-2 infection or an uninfected control (not recorded which). The CDR3 spells CAMGAGGPGNEQFF. The CDR3 nucleotides are TGTGCCATGGGAGCGGGAGGGCCGGGTAATGAGCAGTTCTTC.